The rows below give T cell receptor beta chains drawn from one sample of a study of OX40 agonist ivuxolimab in advanced cancers. Profiled with immunoSEQ multiplex PCR; TCRdb holds only in-frame clones, not every one. Here the sample spans under 85,000 clones, about nine tenths being singletons. The material sequenced was CD4+ or CD8+ T cells sorted from blood, taken in a trial of the OX40 agonist ivuxolimab. Receptors were obtained from an adult with an advanced solid tumor such as melanoma, head and neck, liver or kidney cancer. Both conserved end residues are part of each CDR3. Fields, in order: J gene, clone size, V gene, D gene, CDR3 DNA, CDR3 protein. D genes are given only for firm matches. A row's size may be missing; if present it is once, few, many or a size class.

J gene: TRBJ2-5; clone size: NA; V gene: TRBV18; D gene: TRBD2; CDR3 DNA: TGTGCCAGCTCACCACAGCGTGGGACTAGCGGTGCTCGCGGCCAAGAGACCCAGTACTTC; CDR3 protein: CASSPQRGTSGARGQETQYF
J gene: TRBJ1-1; clone size: NA; V gene: TRBV30; D gene: TRBD1; CDR3 DNA: TGTGCCTGGACCCTGACAGGGGGGGTCACTGAAGCTTTCTTT; CDR3 protein: CAWTLTGGVTEAFF
J gene: TRBJ2-7; clone size: NA; V gene: TRBV4-1; D gene: TRBD1; CDR3 DNA: TGCGCCAGCAGCCAGTCGGGACAGGGGGCGAGAGAGCAGTACTTC; CDR3 protein: CASSQSGQGAREQYF
J gene: TRBJ2-1; clone size: NA; V gene: TRBV5-8; D gene: TRBD2; CDR3 DNA: TGTGCCAGCAGAGGGGATAGCGGGAGTACTGAGCAGTTCTTC; CDR3 protein: CASRGDSGSTEQFF
J gene: TRBJ1-5; clone size: NA; V gene: TRBV5-4; D gene: TRBD1; CDR3 DNA: TGTGCCAGCAGCTGGGGGACAGCCTCTACCCAGCATTTT; CDR3 protein: CASSWGTASTQHF
J gene: TRBJ1-1; clone size: NA; V gene: TRBV5-5; D gene: NA; CDR3 DNA: TGTGCCAGCAGTCTTGCGACCTTCACGGGTGAAGCTTTCTTT; CDR3 protein: CASSLATFTGEAFF
J gene: TRBJ2-7; clone size: NA; V gene: TRBV6-6; D gene: NA; CDR3 DNA: TGTGCCAGCAGCTTTCTCCTAGCGAGCCACGAGCAGTACTTC; CDR3 protein: CASSFLLASHEQYF
J gene: TRBJ1-1; clone size: NA; V gene: TRBV18; D gene: NA; CDR3 DNA: TGTGCCAGCTCACCAGAGTGGCAGAGCACTGAAGCTTTCTTT; CDR3 protein: CASSPEWQSTEAFF
J gene: TRBJ2-7; clone size: once; V gene: TRBV4-2; D gene: NA; CDR3 DNA: TGTGCCAGCAGCTCGCACAGGGAGGCGATCAGCGAGCAGTACTTC; CDR3 protein: CASSSHREAISEQYF
J gene: TRBJ1-4; clone size: NA; V gene: TRBV4-2; D gene: NA; CDR3 DNA: TGTGCCAGCAGCCAAGATTTGGGGGCAAGTAATGAAAAACTGTTTTTT; CDR3 protein: CASSQDLGASNEKLFF
J gene: TRBJ2-1; clone size: NA; V gene: TRBV30; D gene: TRBD2; CDR3 DNA: TGTGCCTGGTCGGCTGGGGAGGGGGAGCAGTTCTTC; CDR3 protein: CAWSAGEGEQFF
J gene: TRBJ1-2; clone size: NA; V gene: TRBV6-1; D gene: NA; CDR3 DNA: TGTGCCAGCAGCCTCAAGGGAGACTATGGCTACACCTTC; CDR3 protein: CASSLKGDYGYTF
J gene: TRBJ2-6; clone size: NA; V gene: TRBV5-8; D gene: NA; CDR3 DNA: TGTGCCAGCAGCTTGAGGGCAGGGAGATCTGGGGCCAACGTCCTGACTTTC; CDR3 protein: CASSLRAGRSGANVLTF
J gene: TRBJ1-5; clone size: NA; V gene: TRBV5-6; D gene: TRBD1; CDR3 DNA: TGTGCCAGCAGCGGCGGGACAGGCTATAGCAATCAGCCCCAGCATTTT; CDR3 protein: CASSGGTGYSNQPQHF
J gene: TRBJ1-4; clone size: NA; V gene: TRBV5-1; D gene: TRBD1; CDR3 DNA: TGCGCCAGCAGCCTCCGGGGAGGGGGCGGACCCGCAACTAATGAAAAACTGTTTTTT; CDR3 protein: CASSLRGGGGPATNEKLFF
J gene: TRBJ1-4; clone size: NA; V gene: TRBV5-1; D gene: NA; CDR3 DNA: TGCGCCAGCAAACCACAGGGAGCTCGAAATGAAAAACTGTTTTTT; CDR3 protein: CASKPQGARNEKLFF
J gene: TRBJ1-3; clone size: NA; V gene: TRBV9; D gene: NA; CDR3 DNA: TGTGCCAGCAGCGTAGTGGCAGGCCTCTCTGGAAACACCATATATTTT; CDR3 protein: CASSVVAGLSGNTIYF
J gene: TRBJ1-1; clone size: NA; V gene: TRBV18; D gene: NA; CDR3 DNA: TGTGCCAGCTCCCTGGGCCCAGGGAACACTGAAGCTTTCTTT; CDR3 protein: CASSLGPGNTEAFF
J gene: TRBJ2-1; clone size: few; V gene: TRBV5-1; D gene: TRBD2; CDR3 DNA: TGCGCCAGCAGCTTGGGAGATAGAGTAGCGGGGTACAATGAGCAGTTCTTC; CDR3 protein: CASSLGDRVAGYNEQFF
J gene: TRBJ2-7; clone size: NA; V gene: TRBV6-1; D gene: NA; CDR3 DNA: TGTGCCAGCAGTGTTTTTGGACTGGGCCACGAGCAGTACTTC; CDR3 protein: CASSVFGLGHEQYF
J gene: TRBJ1-1; clone size: NA; V gene: TRBV10-1; D gene: NA; CDR3 DNA: TGCGCCAGCAGTGGGGACCGCCGCACTGAAGCTTTCTTT; CDR3 protein: CASSGDRRTEAFF
J gene: TRBJ2-5; clone size: NA; V gene: TRBV4-2; D gene: TRBD2; CDR3 DNA: TGTGCCAGCAGCCCATCCGGGACTAGCGGGAGGGAAGGGCAAGAGACCCAGTACTTC; CDR3 protein: CASSPSGTSGREGQETQYF
J gene: TRBJ2-3; clone size: NA; V gene: TRBV7-3; D gene: TRBD2; CDR3 DNA: TGTGCCAGCAGCTTCACGGCGGGGGGAGGCACAGATACGCAGTATTTT; CDR3 protein: CASSFTAGGGTDTQYF
J gene: TRBJ2-5; clone size: NA; V gene: TRBV4-1; D gene: NA; CDR3 DNA: TGCGCCAGCAGCCAAGAACTAGTAAAGACCCAGTACTTC; CDR3 protein: CASSQELVKTQYF
J gene: TRBJ1-1; clone size: NA; V gene: TRBV7-2; D gene: TRBD1; CDR3 DNA: TGTGCCAGCAGCGTCTCAGGGGGATTTGAAGCTTTCTTT; CDR3 protein: CASSVSGGFEAFF
J gene: TRBJ2-1; clone size: NA; V gene: TRBV6-1; D gene: NA; CDR3 DNA: TGTGCCAGCAGTACGAGCGGAAGCTCCTACAATGAGCAGTTCTTC; CDR3 protein: CASSTSGSSYNEQFF
J gene: TRBJ2-3; clone size: NA; V gene: TRBV18; D gene: NA; CDR3 DNA: TGTGCCAGCTCACCATACTTCGACAGTAGCACAGATACGCAGTATTTT; CDR3 protein: CASSPYFDSSTDTQYF
J gene: TRBJ1-2; clone size: NA; V gene: TRBV11-2; D gene: TRBD1; CDR3 DNA: TGTGCCAGCAGCTCGACAGGGCTGGAGTACACCTTC; CDR3 protein: CASSSTGLEYTF
J gene: TRBJ1-6; clone size: NA; V gene: TRBV19; D gene: NA; CDR3 DNA: TGTGCCAGTAGTATAGGCGGCAGAAAGAATTCACCCCTCCACTTT; CDR3 protein: CASSIGGRKNSPLHF
J gene: TRBJ2-3; clone size: NA; V gene: TRBV5-6; D gene: TRBD1; CDR3 DNA: TGTGCCAGCAGCTTCGAACAGGGGGGTATCGCAGATACGCAGTATTTT; CDR3 protein: CASSFEQGGIADTQYF
J gene: TRBJ1-6; clone size: NA; V gene: TRBV18; D gene: NA; CDR3 DNA: TGTGCCAGCTCACCAGAGGCGGGCAATTCACCCCTCCACTTT; CDR3 protein: CASSPEAGNSPLHF
J gene: TRBJ2-5; clone size: NA; V gene: TRBV14; D gene: TRBD1; CDR3 DNA: TGTGCCAGCAGCCGGTGGGGGCCAGGGGGCCAGACCCAGTACTTC; CDR3 protein: CASSRWGPGGQTQYF
J gene: TRBJ2-7; clone size: NA; V gene: TRBV11-3; D gene: TRBD2; CDR3 DNA: TGTGCCAGCAGCTTAATGATTAGCGGGAACCCAGCCGAGCAGTACTTC; CDR3 protein: CASSLMISGNPAEQYF
J gene: TRBJ1-2; clone size: NA; V gene: TRBV30; D gene: NA; CDR3 DNA: TGTGCCTGGAGGGAGGGGTACAGGGCGAAGGGCTACACCTTC; CDR3 protein: CAWREGYRAKGYTF
J gene: TRBJ2-7; clone size: NA; V gene: TRBV7-8; D gene: NA; CDR3 DNA: TGTGCCAGCAGCTTAGTCTTAGCCAGCTCGGAGCAGTACTTC; CDR3 protein: CASSLVLASSEQYF
J gene: TRBJ2-5; clone size: NA; V gene: TRBV6-5; D gene: NA; CDR3 DNA: TGTGCCAGCAGCCCTCGGGGAGAGACCCAGTACTTC; CDR3 protein: CASSPRGETQYF
J gene: TRBJ1-1; clone size: NA; V gene: TRBV7-3; D gene: NA; CDR3 DNA: TGTGCCAGCAGCTTATCGAGTGACACTGAAGCTTTCTTT; CDR3 protein: CASSLSSDTEAFF
J gene: TRBJ2-2; clone size: NA; V gene: TRBV4-2; D gene: NA; CDR3 DNA: TGTGCCAGCAGCCCGCAAAAGAGGGGGAACACCGGGGAGCTGTTTTTT; CDR3 protein: CASSPQKRGNTGELFF
J gene: TRBJ1-6; clone size: NA; V gene: TRBV20-1; D gene: NA; CDR3 DNA: TGCAGTGCGGGACACCAACCCCTCCACTTT; CDR3 protein: CSAGHQPLHF
J gene: TRBJ2-1; clone size: NA; V gene: TRBV29-1; D gene: TRBD1; CDR3 DNA: TGCAGCGTTGACCCGGGACAGCTTAATGAGCAGTTCTTC; CDR3 protein: CSVDPGQLNEQFF
J gene: TRBJ2-3; clone size: once; V gene: TRBV10-3; D gene: NA; CDR3 DNA: TGTGCCATCAGTGAAACAACAGATACGCAGTATTTT; CDR3 protein: CAISETTDTQYF
J gene: TRBJ1-2; clone size: once; V gene: TRBV6-1; D gene: TRBD1; CDR3 DNA: TGTGCCAGCCAAGGGACAGGGGGTAACTATGGCTACACCTTC; CDR3 protein: CASQGTGGNYGYTF
J gene: TRBJ1-3; clone size: NA; V gene: TRBV28; D gene: NA; CDR3 DNA: TGTGCCAGCAGTTTACGAGATCGAAACACCATATATTTT; CDR3 protein: CASSLRDRNTIYF
J gene: TRBJ2-3; clone size: NA; V gene: TRBV5-4; D gene: NA; CDR3 DNA: TGTGCCAGCAGGGGGACATCCCTGGATACGCAGTATTTT; CDR3 protein: CASRGTSLDTQYF
J gene: TRBJ1-5; clone size: NA; V gene: TRBV7-9; D gene: NA; CDR3 DNA: TGTGCCAGCAGCTTTGGTCAGGGCCAGCCCCAGCATTTT; CDR3 protein: CASSFGQGQPQHF
J gene: TRBJ1-1; clone size: NA; V gene: TRBV5-4; D gene: NA; CDR3 DNA: TGTGCCAGCAGCCCCCGGACCGTAGATAACACTGAAGCTTTCTTT; CDR3 protein: CASSPRTVDNTEAFF
J gene: TRBJ1-2; clone size: NA; V gene: TRBV2; D gene: TRBD1; CDR3 DNA: TGTGCCAGCCATGCCCGACAGGGATATGGCTACACCTTC; CDR3 protein: CASHARQGYGYTF
J gene: TRBJ2-3; clone size: NA; V gene: TRBV18; D gene: TRBD2; CDR3 DNA: TGTGCCAGCTCACCTGCTAGCGGTAGCACAGATACGCAGTATTTT; CDR3 protein: CASSPASGSTDTQYF
J gene: TRBJ1-1; clone size: NA; V gene: TRBV18; D gene: NA; CDR3 DNA: TGTGCCAGCTCACCAGGGATGGACCTCGAAGCTTTCTTT; CDR3 protein: CASSPGMDLEAFF
J gene: TRBJ2-3; clone size: NA; V gene: TRBV19; D gene: NA; CDR3 DNA: TGTGCCAGTAGTAGGAGGGAAGGGACCACAGATACGCAGTATTTT; CDR3 protein: CASSRREGTTDTQYF
J gene: TRBJ2-1; clone size: NA; V gene: TRBV27; D gene: TRBD2; CDR3 DNA: TGTGCCAGCAGCCGACTAGCGGGAGGGATATACAATGAGCAGTTCTTC; CDR3 protein: CASSRLAGGIYNEQFF
J gene: TRBJ2-1; clone size: NA; V gene: TRBV28; D gene: NA; CDR3 DNA: TGTGCCAGCAGTCCCCGTTACAATGAGCAGTTCTTC; CDR3 protein: CASSPRYNEQFF